The next 16 T cell receptor beta chains were all read from a single sample in a study of cytomegalovirus exposure and HLA in healthy donors. Vbeta (60) and Jbeta (13) primers were used in the PCR. TCRdb's copy holds only in-frame clones and misses some; the assay was immunoSEQ multiplex PCR. This sample's clone table lists more than 90,000 clones. The material sequenced was PBMCs. These receptors came from a man younger than 40 in good health and CMV-seronegative.

Note on this clone: The same CDR3 arises from other DNA sequences in this sample as well. The chain couples TRBV7-8 to TRBJ1-5; D is possibly TRBD1 (5 bases). V lost 1 base and J 3 bases, leaving 10 bases between the germline ends. CDR3 length: 15 residues. Germline values: CDR1 SGHVS, CDR2 FQNEAQ. The CDR3 protein is CASSLGGQSNQPQHF. The CDR3, as DNA: TGTGCCAGCAGCTTAGGTGGACAATCCAATCAGCCCCAGCATTTT.

The chain employs TRBV9 and TRBJ2-1; TRBD2 matches 11 bases. Trimming took 0 bases from V and 9 from J; bases not matched to a gene: 5. The CDR3 runs to 15 residues. Looked up from germline, CDR1 is SGDLS and CDR2 is YYNGEE. CDR3 region: CASSVVAGGRSEQFF. The DNA of the CDR3 is TGTGCCAGCAGCGTAGTAGCGGGGGGGCGGAGTGAGCAGTTCTTC.

The J gene is TRBJ1-1, the V gene TRBV19; 9 positions agree with TRBD1. CDR3 length: 16 amino acids. Per germline, CDR1 LNHDA and CDR2 SQIVND (reference sequence). V trimming: 1 base; J trimming: 1 base; junction bases outside the gene matches: 4. In DNA form, the CDR3 reads TGTGCCAGTAGTATAGGAGACAGGGGGACGAACACTGAAGCTTTCTTT. Translated: CASSIGDRGTNTEAFF.

The genes are TRBV5-5 and TRBJ2-2; 7 nucleotides agree with TRBD2. The V and J ends lost 4 bases and 4 bases, in that order; junction bases with no gene match: 7. The CDR3 runs 15 residues. Germline CDR1 is SGHKS and CDR2 is YYEKEE (reference sequence). The CDR3 nucleotides read TGTGCCAGCAGCCCACAAGCGGGGTTCACCGGGGAGCTGTTTTTT. Protein: CASSPQAGFTGELFF.

V and J are TRBV5-4 and TRBJ2-3, with D perhaps TRBD2 (6 bases). With 0 bases removed from V and 0 bases from J, the gap between germline ends came to 17 bases. Per germline, CDR1 SGHNT and CDR2 YYREEE (reference sequence). The CDR3 covers 18 residues. This CDR3 reads CASSLGATRESSTDTQYF. The DNA of the CDR3 is TGTGCCAGCAGCTTGGGGGCGACTAGGGAATCTAGCACAGATACGCAGTATTTT.

The chain joins TRBV21-1 to TRBJ1-2. TRBV21-1 is described as a pseudogene. This CDR3 is built from 16 residues. CDR3 in amino acids: CARPHPPLRGRGGYTF. As DNA, the CDR3 is TGTGCCAGACCACACCCTCCTCTTCGGGGCCGGGGGGGCTACACCTTC.

CDR3 DNA sequence: TGTGCCAGCAGCCCCCTCCGGGGGACAGTTGAATCCTACGAGCAGTACTTC. Its protein is CASSPLRGTVESYEQYF. This chain uses TRBV14 with TRBJ2-7; a possible D gene is TRBD1 (7 bases). The CDR3 has 17 amino acids. Germline V gene data show CDR1 as SGHDN and CDR2 as FVKESK. Trimming cost V 4 bases and J 1 base, with 20 bases left between them.

To note about this clone: Relative to the germline gene, one junction end is altered; a read error may explain this. The chain joins TRBV30 to TRBJ2-7; possible D gene TRBD1, 5 bases. The CDR3 loop spans 12 amino acids. Per germline, CDR1 GTSNPN and CDR2 SVGIG (reference sequence). CDR3: CAWSSHQDIRGF. CDR3 in DNA: TGTGCCTGGAGCTCCCATCAGGACATCCGCGGCTTC.

The chain joins TRBV13 to TRBJ2-5; possible D gene TRBD2, 6 bases. The CDR3 covers 17 residues. V was trimmed by 4 bases and J by 0 bases, leaving 18 bases between them. Per germline, CDR1 PRHDT and CDR2 FYEKMQ (reference sequence). CDR3 coding DNA: TGTGCCAGCAGCTCCGCCGGTAGCGGCTCGTACCAAGAGACCCAGTACTTC. It translates to CASSSAGSGSYQETQYF.

CDR3 amino acids: CASSINRVWGSGNTIYF. The CDR3 nucleotides read TGTGCCAGTAGTATAAACAGGGTCTGGGGCTCTGGAAACACCATATATTTT. The chain couples TRBV19 to TRBJ1-3; a possible D gene is TRBD1 (6 bases). The CDR3 has 17 amino acids. Trimming took off 2 bases at V and 0 bases at J, with 14 bases between the two ends. Germline CDR1 LNHDA, CDR2 SQIVND (reference sequence).

This chain connects TRBV4-1 to TRBJ1-6; D perhaps matches TRBD1 (5 bases). The V gene lost 3 bases and the J gene lost 13 bases, with 22 bases spanning the gap. There are 16 residues in the CDR3. CDR1 and CDR2 from the germline V gene are MGHRA and YSYEKL. CDR3 amino acids: CASSQVAGTSPFPLHF. For the CDR3, the DNA is TGCGCCAGCAGCCAGGTCGCCGGGACTTCGCCGTTCCCCCTCCACTTT.

The chain links TRBV6-5 to TRBJ1-6; tentative D call: TRBD1 (5 bases). The V and J ends lost 7 bases and 6 bases respectively, with 16 bases between them. In germline, CDR1 is MNHEY, CDR2 SVGAGI. This CDR3 has 15 residues. The CDR3 reads CASTDSVSGNSPLHF. The CDR3 DNA reads as TGTGCCAGCACCGACAGTGTCAGTGGTAATTCACCCCTCCACTTT.

The chain links TRBV5-6 to TRBJ1-6; 10 nucleotides align to TRBD1. J gave up 6 bases and V 4 bases, and 7 bases lay outside the gene matches. Looked up from germline, CDR1 is SGHDT and CDR2 is YYEEEE. The length of the CDR3 is 16 residues. The CDR3: CASSQTGGAGNSPLHF. In DNA form, the CDR3 reads TGTGCCAGCAGCCAGACAGGGGGCGCGGGTAATTCACCCCTCCACTTT.

The chain recombines TRBV5-4 with TRBJ1-1; unclear D gene. The CDR3 extends over 11 amino acids. CDR1 is SGHNT, CDR2 YYREEE, per germline (reference sequence). V was pared by 3 bases and J by 3 bases, with 3 bases between. The CDR3 loop is CASSSDTEAFF. The CDR3 bases are TGTGCCAGCAGCTCCGACACTGAAGCTTTCTTT.

The chain combines TRBV11-2 with TRBJ2-7; 10 nucleotides agree with TRBD1. Germline V gives CDR1 SGHAT, CDR2 FQNNGV. With V trimmed by 3 bases and J by 3 bases, 11 bases remained unmatched. The CDR3 covers 17 residues. DNA of the CDR3: TGTGCCAGCAGCTTTGATGACCCGGGACAGGGGCTCTACGAGCAGTACTTC. Its protein product is CASSFDDPGQGLYEQYF.

CDR3 protein: CASSVGERNHPGELFF. CDR3 DNA sequence: TGCGCCAGCAGCGTAGGTGAGAGGAATCACCCCGGGGAGCTGTTTTTT. This chain connects TRBV10-1 to TRBJ2-2, with D uncertain. With 6 bases removed from V and 6 bases from J, the gap between germline ends came to 20 bases. CDR1 is WNHNN and CDR2 is SYGVQD in the germline V gene (reference sequence). The CDR3 extends over 16 amino acids.